The clone carrying this T cell receptor beta chain was detected a few times. Its antigen is still unknown. Unique molecular identifiers were incorporated when the TCRbeta library was constructed. A single record per CDR3 protein comes from TCRdb applying MiXCR to the PCR reads. The sample includes some 840,000 distinct CDR3 sequences, 15% to 20% of them seen just once. The data originate from a study of T-cell reconstitution after alpha-beta-depleted transplantation in children. Notes on the study in general: The origin of alpha-beta T cells about two months after transplant was reportedly several hundred expanded graft clones.

V was pared by 3 bases and J by 7 bases, with 11 bases of the junction left unmatched. The germline V gene encodes CDR1 DFQATT and CDR2 SNEGSKA (reference sequence). CDR3 length equals 16 residues. The origin of this receptor is a male patient aged 10-17 years who had a stem cell transplant for acute lymphoblastic leukemia, so the T cells may come from the graft donor. This chain links TRBV20-1 with TRBJ2-1; 11 bases align to TRBD2. This sample comprised PBMCs, mostly from graft donor cells, obtained 360 days after TCRalphabeta/CD19-depleted stem cell transplant. The CDR3: CSASSSGRAFSNEQFF. The DNA of the CDR3 is TGCAGTGCTAGTAGTAGCGGGAGGGCCTTTAGTAATGAGCAGTTCTTC.